This TCR beta chain was observed in a study of technical replicates of blood from a few donors. The CDR3 runs to 14 residues. Looked up from germline, CDR1 is MRHNA and CDR2 is SNTAGT. V lost 5 bases, J lost 1 base, and 11 bases lay in between. Repertoires were generated with immunoSEQ multiplex PCR, while TCRdb's copy carries only in-frame clones and drops some. Among around 62,000 clones, 95% to 97% were seen once, and the ten largest hold around 0.3%. The chain carries TRBV6-4 and TRBJ1-1; possible D gene TRBD1, 6 bases. The clonotype originates from a human donor in good health. The sequenced sample consisted of T cells isolated from PBMCs. Written as DNA, the CDR3 is TGTGCCAGCAGTTTTTCAGGGGCGAACACTGAAGCTTTCTTT. Translating gives CASSFSGANTEAFF.